This record covers a single TCR beta chain. Its specificity is not known. Trimming took 3 bases from V and 7 from J, leaving 22 bases between them. The CDR3 sequence is 16 residues long. The sample is drawn from a study of blood T cells in healthy people across ages. General study points: The study could not conclusively compare naive and antigen-experienced cells, given its unsorted PBMCs. Any changes in expanded clonotypes were possibly confounded, as donor CMV status remained unknown. TCR beta diversity tracked closely with naive T cell percentage. Both higher diversity and more naive CD4+ cells marked long-lived donors when set against aged donors.

Sample-barcoded 5' priming and a J-beta primer mix drove a second PCR of roughly 6 to 12 cycles. TCRdb independently ran MiXCR on the 5' RACE reads; one entry per CDR3 protein. In the table there are about 1,500,000 distinct CDR3 sequences, approximately 42% of which are singletons. The rearrangement links TRBV12-3 or TRBV12-4 to TRBJ2-7, with unresolved D. This sequence was found in a woman aged 18-29 years in good health. Sample: blood. The CDR3 region is CASSFLLDLSYNEQYF. Written as DNA, the CDR3 is TGTGCCAGCAGTTTCTTACTGGACCTTTCCTACAATGAGCAGTACTTC.